These 12 T cell receptor beta chains share one sample of origin, sequenced in a study of CXCR3-negative and CXCR3-positive naive CD8 T cells (dated by TCRdb to between 2019 and 2020). Sequencer: NextSeq 550. The Human TCR Profiling Kit (MiLaboratory) was used to make UMI-labeled 5' RACE TRB cDNA libraries. TCRdb reprocessed the reads and assigns one entry to each CDR3 protein sequence, leaving out DNA. For this sample, the table gives under 25,000 distinct CDR3 sequences. The ten largest clones take up about 18% of the sample. Sequenced input: memory CD8+ T cells from blood. The sample's cell subset or site label is to be understood as: conventional CD8+ memory T cells (TMEM), sorted as controls. These receptors came from a human donor in good health. Some clones in this sample may be carry-over from other donors' samples.

The chain couples TRBV7-2 to TRBJ2-2; TCRdb returns TRBD1, unconfirmable since there is no DNA. The CDR3 has 17 amino acids. CDR1 and CDR2 (germline): SGHTA, FQGNSA. This CDR3 is CASSSPPRRTNTGELFF.

The chain couples TRBV15 to TRBJ2-2; lacking DNA, the TRBD1 call made by TCRdb goes unchecked. The CDR3 is 15 amino acids. CDR1 LNHNV and CDR2 YYDKDF come from the germline V gene (reference sequence). CDR3 sequence: CATSSPGKNTGELFF.

The J gene is TRBJ1-1, the V gene TRBV5-1; there is no DNA to check the TCRdb D call of TRBD1. This CDR3 region has 14 residues. Germline CDR1 SGHRS, CDR2 YFSETQ. CDR3 loop: CASSLGPVGTEAFF.

The chain is built from TRBV29-1 and TRBJ2-7; TCRdb returns TRBD2, unconfirmable since there is no DNA. The germline CDR1 and CDR2 sequences are SQVTM and ANQGSEA. CDR3 length: 12 residues. The CDR3 spells CSVELAPYEQYF.

V usage is TRBV7-3 and J usage is TRBJ2-1; TCRdb selects TRBD1, and the lack of DNA leaves this call unchecked. This CDR3 comprises 14 residues. From germline, CDR1 is SGHTA and CDR2 FQGTGA. The CDR3 loop reads CASSPGGAYNEQFF.

The genes are TRBV12-3 or TRBV12-4 and TRBJ2-3. This CDR3 spans 13 amino acids. CDR3 loop: CASSLQSTDTQYF.

The rearrangement joins TRBV5-5 to TRBJ2-3; TCRdb's D call of TRBD1 is untestable without DNA. CDR1 is SGHKS and CDR2 is YYEKEE in the germline V gene (reference sequence). This CDR3 region has 18 residues. The CDR3: CASSLVRTGRDYTDTQYF.

The chain joins TRBV7-7 to TRBJ2-1; TCRdb lists TRBD2, though no DNA is available to test this call. The length of the CDR3 is 15 residues. Germline V gives CDR1 SSHAT, CDR2 FNYEAQ (reference sequence). CDR3 amino acids: CASSSGLAGNNEQFF.

The chain carries TRBV2 and TRBJ2-7; the TCRdb call, TRBD2, lacks DNA for checking. This CDR3 comprises 13 residues. Germline assignment: CDR1 SNHLY and CDR2 FYNNEI. The CDR3 is CASESWTMSEQYF.

This sequence joins TRBV29-1 and TRBJ2-7; without DNA, the TCRdb call of TRBD1 cannot be checked. The CDR3 has 11 residues. The V gene's germline CDR1 is SQVTM and CDR2 ANQGSEA. The CDR3 sequence is CSGNQGHEQYF.

V usage is TRBV29-1 and J usage is TRBJ2-7. The CDR3 length is 11 residues. From germline, CDR1 is SQVTM and CDR2 ANQGSEA. CDR3: CSVETFYEQYF.

V gene TRBV12-3 or TRBV12-4 combines with J gene TRBJ2-7; TCRdb's D call of TRBD1 is untestable without DNA. The CDR3 extends over 15 amino acids. This chain's CDR3 is CASSVGTGAPYEQYF.